This entry concerns a single T cell receptor (beta chain). What it binds is unknown. The data are from a study of cytomegalovirus exposure and HLA in healthy donors. PCR employed 60 Vbeta and 13 Jbeta primers. Sequencing was performed with immunoSEQ multiplex PCR; in TCRdb, only in-frame clones are kept and a portion is missing. This table has about 140,000 clones, roughly three quarters appearing once. Study-wide results and caveats: HLA alleles showed associations with about 17,000 TCR beta sequences in a later analysis, at a 0.05 false discovery rate. Differences between HLA loci emerged in a later analysis of TCR association rates, with DRB1 most and HLA-C fewest.

CDR3 size: 16 residues. Germline V lookup: CDR1 SGHVS, CDR2 FQNEAQ. V was trimmed by 7 bases and J by 5 bases, leaving 23 bases between them. The clonotype originates from a female donor in good health and CMV-seronegative. The J gene is TRBJ2-5, the V gene TRBV7-8, with D possibly being TRBD1 (6 bases). Source material: PBMCs. The CDR3 DNA follows: TGTGCCAGCACCCCTGGGACAATCCTAGGTTTGGAGACCCAGTACTTC. This translates into CASTPGTILGLETQYF. The full variable domain, with the rest looked up from reference TRBV7-8 and TRBJ2-5, is GAGVSQSPRYKVAKRGQDVALRCDPISGHVSLFWYQQALGQGPEFLTYFQNEAQLDKSGLPSDRFFAERPEGSVSTLKIQRTQQEDSAVYLCASTPGTILGLETQYFGPGTRLLVL.